A single sample gave rise to the 25 T cell receptor beta chains below, sequenced in a study of cytomegalovirus exposure and HLA in healthy donors. The data were produced by immunoSEQ multiplex PCR, yet TCRdb's version contains in-frame clones alone and is incomplete. The data show about 72,000 clones, approximately 94% seen once. Input material: PBMCs. The receptor set was obtained from a woman between 18 and 29 years old in good health and CMV-seropositive.

The chain carries TRBV5-1 and TRBJ2-1; 14 positions agree with TRBD2. This CDR3 has 18 residues. Germline CDR1 and CDR2: SGHRS and YFSETQ. V shed 0 bases, J shed 6 bases, and the junction held 8 bases outside the gene matches. CDR3 sequence (DNA): TGCGCCAGCAGCTTGGCTGATTTTGGACTAGCGGGGGGCAATGAGCAGTTCTTC. As protein: CASSLADFGLAGGNEQFF.

The chain joins TRBV13 to TRBJ2-1; 8 bases align to TRBD2. The V gene end was trimmed by 5 bases and the J gene end by 5 bases; junction bases not matched to a gene: 11. The CDR3 is 16 residues long. Per the germline V gene, CDR1 is PRHDT and CDR2 is FYEKMQ (reference sequence). CDR3 protein: CASSHPPPRGDNEQFF. Here the CDR3 DNA reads TGTGCCAGCAGCCACCCCCCCCCGCGGGGGGACAATGAGCAGTTCTTC.

In regard to this clone: An end of the junction differs from the germline gene, which may be a read error. The chain has TRBV9 and TRBJ2-5, with 7 bases identical to TRBD1. The CDR3 has 16 amino acids. From germline, CDR1 is SGDLS and CDR2 YYNGEE. In nucleotides, the CDR3 is TGTGCCAGCAGCGTCGGACAGGATGCCCCTCAAGGGACCCAGTACTTC. Protein: CASSVGQDAPQGTQYF.

The genes are TRBV29-1 and TRBJ2-1, with 12 bases fitting TRBD2. The CDR3 extends over 16 amino acids. Germline trimming cut 6 bases from V and 1 base from J; bases unmatched to any gene: 7. Germline values: CDR1 SQVTM, CDR2 ANQGSEA. CDR3 sequence reads: CSVGHGTSGSYNEQFF. The CDR3 nucleotides are TGCAGCGTAGGACATGGGACTAGCGGGTCCTACAATGAGCAGTTCTTC.

This clone has just a few counts. J is TRBJ2-1 and V is TRBV11-2, with TRBD2 matching over 10 bases. The length of the CDR3 is 16 residues. J lost 6 bases, V lost 4 bases, and 9 bases had no gene match. Per germline, CDR1 SGHAT and CDR2 FQNNGV. CDR3 nucleotides: TGTGCCAGCAGCTCCATTAGCGGGGGGTCGAGCAATGAGCAGTTCTTC. This translates into CASSSISGGSSNEQFF.

The chain combines TRBV19 with TRBJ1-1; D ambiguous. V was clipped by 6 bases and J by 3 bases, with 20 bases between them. CDR1 LNHDA and CDR2 SQIVND come from the germline V gene (reference sequence). There are 16 residues in the CDR3. The CDR3 DNA sequence: TGTGCCAGTAGACGCCACCCCCAACTTACGGACACTGAAGCTTTCTTT. Residues: CASRRHPQLTDTEAFF.

This clone has a single count. V and J are TRBV7-2 and TRBJ1-4, with D possibly TRBD1 on 5 matching bases. This CDR3 is built from 15 residues. Trimming pared 2 bases from V and 10 bases from J, leaving 17 bases between. Per the germline V gene, CDR1 is SGHTA and CDR2 is FQGNSA. CDR3 DNA: TGTGCCAGCAGCTTAAATCCACCCGGGGGGGGAAAACTGTTTTTT. Its protein is CASSLNPPGGGKLFF.

V is TRBV30 and J is TRBJ1-1; the match to TRBD1 covers 11 bases. V lost 3 bases to trimming and J lost 4 bases; unmatched junction nucleotides: 4. Germline loops: CDR1 GTSNPN, CDR2 SVGIG (reference sequence). CDR3 length: 14 residues. CDR3 in DNA: TGTGCCTGGAGGGGGACAGGGGGAAGCACTGAAGCTTTCTTT. It is translated as CAWRGTGGSTEAFF. Based on the CDR3 plus reference TRBV30 and TRBJ1-1, the full variable domain is SQTIHQWPATLVQPVGSPLSLECTVEGTSNPNLYWYRQAAGRGLQLLFYSVGIGQISSEVPQNLSASRPQDRQFILSSKKLLLSDSGFYLCAWRGTGGSTEAFFGQGTRLTVV.

CDR3 DNA: TGCGCCAGCAGCTTGCGCACGGGATCTCAAGAGACCCAGTACTTC. This encodes CASSLRTGSQETQYF. V and J are TRBV5-1 and TRBJ2-5, with D perhaps matching TRBD2 (5 bases). V lost 1 base, J lost 2 bases, and 12 bases lay in between. The CDR3 length is 15 residues. From germline, CDR1 is SGHRS and CDR2 YFSETQ.

CDR3 sequence (DNA): TGTGCCAGCAGTTTGATAGGTGGGAGGGAGACCCAGTACTTC. It translates to CASSLIGGRETQYF. V gene TRBV27 combines with J gene TRBJ2-5, with a tentative D call TRBD2 (6 bases). Trimming left V 3 bases short and J 5 bases short, with 13 bases between. The germline gives CDR1 MNHEY, CDR2 SMNVEV (reference sequence). The CDR3 is 14 residues long.

The rearrangement joins TRBV4-3 to TRBJ2-3; TRBD2 agrees at 7 bases. This CDR3 is 16 amino acids long. CDR1 is LGHNA, CDR2 YSLEER, per germline. V was clipped by 1 base and J by 1 base; unmatched bases: 5. For the CDR3, the DNA is TGCGCCAGCAGCCAAGCCCCGGGGAGGGGCACAGATACGCAGTATTTT. Amino acids: CASSQAPGRGTDTQYF.

V and J are TRBV5-1 and TRBJ2-7, with D possibly matching TRBD1 (5 bases). V was clipped by 2 bases and J by 3 bases, with 15 bases between them. The CDR3 runs to 15 residues. Per the germline V gene, CDR1 is SGHRS and CDR2 is YFSETQ. Here the CDR3 reads CASSLLGQGSYEQYF. The CDR3 nucleotides read TGCGCCAGCAGCTTATTGGGTCAGGGAAGCTACGAGCAGTACTTC. The entire variable domain, with the rest obtained from reference TRBV5-1 and TRBJ2-7, is as follows: KAGVTQTPRYLIKTRGQQVTLSCSPISGHRSVSWYQQTPGQGLQFLFEYFSETQRNKGNFPGRFSGRQFSNSRSEMNVSTLELGDSALYLCASSLLGQGSYEQYFGPGTRLTVT.

The rearrangement uses TRBV29-1 and TRBJ1-1, with a tentative D call TRBD1 (5 bases). This CDR3 comprises 13 residues. Germline values: CDR1 SQVTM, CDR2 ANQGSEA. With 5 bases removed from V and 0 bases from J, the gap between germline ends came to 10 bases. This CDR3 is CSVRGLMNTEAFF. CDR3 in DNA: TGCAGCGTTAGGGGACTAATGAACACTGAAGCTTTCTTT.

V is TRBV25-1 and J is TRBJ2-5; tentative D call: TRBD1 (6 bases). V was clipped by 0 bases and J by 5 bases, with 13 bases between them. The CDR3 is 15 residues long. Germline V gives CDR1 MGHDK, CDR2 SYGVNS. The CDR3, as DNA: TGTGCCAGCAGTGAATATGGGGGCCGTTCGGAGACCCAGTACTTC. Amino acid sequence: CASSEYGGRSETQYF.

This rearrangement joins TRBV4-1 to TRBJ2-5, with 8 bases matching TRBD1. CDR1 is MGHRA, CDR2 YSYEKL, per germline. V shed 3 bases, J shed 3 bases, and the junction held 3 bases outside the gene matches. The CDR3 has 14 residues. The CDR3 region has the DNA TGCGCCAGCAGCCACCCGGACAGGGAAGAGACCCAGTACTTC. Translation: CASSHPDREETQYF.

The gene calls are TRBV7-8 and TRBJ2-7, with D perhaps matching TRBD2 (6 bases). Per germline, CDR1 SGHVS and CDR2 FQNEAQ. The V end lost 2 bases, the J end lost 2 bases, and 16 bases lay between the germline ends. CDR3 length equals 16 residues. The chain's CDR3 is CASSLTDGGGTYEQYF. CDR3 sequence (DNA): TGTGCCAGCAGCTTAACCGACGGCGGCGGGACCTACGAGCAGTACTTC.

This chain links TRBV7-9 with TRBJ2-1, with 7 positions matching TRBD1. V trimming: 5 bases; J trimming: 2 bases; junction bases outside the gene matches: 6. CDR1 and CDR2 (germline): SEHNR, FQNEAQ (reference sequence). CDR3 size: 15 residues. The CDR3 reads CASSPQGSTYNEQFF. The CDR3 DNA follows: TGTGCCAGCAGCCCACAGGGGAGTACCTACAATGAGCAGTTCTTC.

This chain uses TRBV18 with TRBJ1-2; 8 bases line up with TRBD1. The CDR3 has 16 residues. The V gene end was trimmed by 5 bases and the J gene end by 1 base; junction bases not matched to a gene: 9. Per germline, CDR1 KGHSH and CDR2 LQKENI. CDR3 loop: CASSSAGGGSNYGYTF. The CDR3, as DNA: TGTGCCAGCTCATCCGCAGGGGGCGGGAGTAACTATGGCTACACCTTC.

V usage is TRBV2 and J usage is TRBJ2-1, with D perhaps matching TRBD1 (5 bases). The CDR3 runs to 15 residues. Germline CDR1 is SNHLY and CDR2 is FYNNEI. V lost 7 bases to trimming and J lost 4 bases, with 17 bases between them. This CDR3 reads CASTPETAIYNEQFF. CDR3 DNA sequence: TGTGCCAGCACGCCGGAGACAGCAATATACAATGAGCAGTTCTTC.

The chain couples TRBV30 to TRBJ1-5; 8 positions agree with TRBD1. This CDR3 contains 15 residues. Germline CDR1 reads GTSNPN; CDR2 reads SVGIG (reference sequence). V trimming: 3 bases; J trimming: 6 bases; junction bases outside the gene matches: 10. The CDR3 protein is CAWSDHAGGGQPQHF. The CDR3 DNA follows: TGTGCCTGGAGCGACCACGCAGGGGGCGGTCAGCCCCAGCATTTT.

The genes are TRBV27 and TRBJ2-7, with 9 positions matching TRBD2. The junction had 7 bases not matched to a gene; V was cut back by 5 bases and J by 2 bases. This CDR3 contains 15 residues. Germline V gene lookup returns CDR1 MNHEY and CDR2 SMNVEV (reference sequence). The CDR3 protein is CASSHPAGGTYEQYF. Here the CDR3 DNA reads TGTGCCAGCAGTCACCCAGCGGGAGGAACCTACGAGCAGTACTTC.

The chain has TRBV11-3 and TRBJ1-1; the match to TRBD1 covers 8 bases. Per germline, CDR1 SGHNT and CDR2 YENEEA. The V segment lost 5 bases and the J segment 0 bases; nucleotides outside the gene matches: 5. The CDR3 contains 15 residues. This CDR3 is CASSPRTGMNTEAFF. CDR3 bases: TGTGCCAGCAGCCCCAGGACAGGGATGAACACTGAAGCTTTCTTT.

The chain joins TRBV27 to TRBJ2-7; D is perhaps TRBD2 (7 bases). Germline V gene lookup returns CDR1 MNHEY and CDR2 SMNVEV (reference sequence). V shed 6 bases and J shed 4 bases, with 19 bases lying between them. CDR3 length: 15 residues. As DNA, the CDR3 is TGTGCCAGCAGCCCCCCGAGAGGGGGGGGTTACGAGCAGTACTTC. Protein sequence: CASSPPRGGGYEQYF.

The J gene is TRBJ2-1, the V gene TRBV4-1; 7 bases map to TRBD2. Germline CDR1 and CDR2: MGHRA and YSYEKL. V lost 0 bases and J lost 4; bases outside the gene matches: 9. The CDR3 sequence is 17 residues long. The CDR3 nucleotides are TGCGCCAGCAGCCAAGAGGTGGTCAGCGGGACTTACAATGAGCAGTTCTTC. This sequence encodes CASSQEVVSGTYNEQFF.

The chain has TRBV11-3 and TRBJ1-6, with D tentatively TRBD1 (6 bases). V was clipped by 2 bases and J by 7 bases, with 9 bases between them. Germline V gene data show CDR1 as SGHNT and CDR2 as YENEEA. The CDR3 sequence is 14 residues long. CDR3 protein: CASSLHGQNSPLHF. DNA for the CDR3: TGTGCCAGCAGCTTACATGGACAGAATTCACCCCTCCACTTT.